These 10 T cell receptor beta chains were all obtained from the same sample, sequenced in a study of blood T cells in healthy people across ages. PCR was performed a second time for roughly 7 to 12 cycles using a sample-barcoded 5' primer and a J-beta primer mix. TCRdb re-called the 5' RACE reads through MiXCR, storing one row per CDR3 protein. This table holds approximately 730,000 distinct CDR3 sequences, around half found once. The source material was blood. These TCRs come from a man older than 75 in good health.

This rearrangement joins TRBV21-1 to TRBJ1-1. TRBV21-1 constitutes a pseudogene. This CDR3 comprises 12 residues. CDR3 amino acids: CASSKVRTEAFF. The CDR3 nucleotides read TGTGCCAGCAGCAAAGTTAGGACTGAAGCTTTCTTT.

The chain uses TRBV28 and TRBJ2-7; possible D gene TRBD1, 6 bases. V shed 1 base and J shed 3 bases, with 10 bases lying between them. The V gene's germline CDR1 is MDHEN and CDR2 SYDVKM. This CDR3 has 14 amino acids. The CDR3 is CASSLSGGFYEQYF. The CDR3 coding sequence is TGTGCCAGCAGTTTATCTGGGGGCTTCTACGAGCAGTACTTC.

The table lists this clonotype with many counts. CDR3 protein: CSAPASTGLNEKLFF. DNA of the CDR3: TGCAGTGCCCCCGCCTCGACAGGGCTTAATGAAAAACTGTTTTTT. J is TRBJ1-4 and V is TRBV20-1; TRBD1 matches 7 bases. CDR1 DFQATT and CDR2 SNEGSKA come from the germline V gene (reference sequence). The CDR3 loop spans 15 amino acids. With V trimmed by 6 bases and J by 4 bases, 11 bases remained unmatched.

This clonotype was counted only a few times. In nucleotides, the CDR3 is TGTGCCACCAGTGACCAAGGTGCAACTGAAGCTTTCTTT. Its protein product is CATSDQGATEAFF. The chain is built from TRBV24-1 and TRBJ1-1, with no clear D. The germline V gene encodes CDR1 KGHDR and CDR2 SFDVKD. Trimming left V 4 bases short and J 5 bases short, with 10 bases between. The CDR3 has 13 amino acids.

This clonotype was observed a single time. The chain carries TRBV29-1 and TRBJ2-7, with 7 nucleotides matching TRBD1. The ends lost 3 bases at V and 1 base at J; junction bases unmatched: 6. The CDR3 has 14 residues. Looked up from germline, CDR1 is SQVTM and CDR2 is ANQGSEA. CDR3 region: CSVELRGQSYEQYF. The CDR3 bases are TGCAGCGTTGAGTTACGGGGACAGTCCTACGAGCAGTACTTC.

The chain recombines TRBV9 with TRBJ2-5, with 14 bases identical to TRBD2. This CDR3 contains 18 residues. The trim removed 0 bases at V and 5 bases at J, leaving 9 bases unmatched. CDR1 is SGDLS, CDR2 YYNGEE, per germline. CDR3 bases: TGTGCCAGCAGCGTAGCTTCGGGACTAGCGGGAGCCAGGGAGACCCAGTACTTC. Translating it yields CASSVASGLAGARETQYF.

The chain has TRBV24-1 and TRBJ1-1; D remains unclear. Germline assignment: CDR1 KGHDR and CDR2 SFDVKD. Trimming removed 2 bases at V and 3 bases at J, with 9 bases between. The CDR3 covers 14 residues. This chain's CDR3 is CATSDSNTYTEAFF. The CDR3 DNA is TGTGCCACCAGTGATTCGAACACCTACACTGAAGCTTTCTTT.

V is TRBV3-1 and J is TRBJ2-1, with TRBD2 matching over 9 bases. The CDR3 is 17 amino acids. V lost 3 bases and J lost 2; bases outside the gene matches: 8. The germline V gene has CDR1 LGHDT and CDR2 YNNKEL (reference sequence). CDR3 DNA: TGTGCCAGCAGCCATCCCGAAGCGGGGGGAACCTACAATGAGCAGTTCTTC. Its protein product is CASSHPEAGGTYNEQFF.

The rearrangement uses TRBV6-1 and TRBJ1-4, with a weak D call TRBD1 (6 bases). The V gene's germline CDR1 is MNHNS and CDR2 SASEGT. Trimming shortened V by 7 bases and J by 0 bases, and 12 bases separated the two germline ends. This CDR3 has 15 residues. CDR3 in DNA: TGTGCCAGCATCGAAGGGGGGGCAACTAATGAAAAACTGTTTTTT. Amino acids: CASIEGGATNEKLFF.

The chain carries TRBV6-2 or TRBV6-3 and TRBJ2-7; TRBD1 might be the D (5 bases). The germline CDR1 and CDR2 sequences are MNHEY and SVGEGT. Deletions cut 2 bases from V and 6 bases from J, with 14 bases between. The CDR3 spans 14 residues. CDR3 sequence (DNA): TGTGCCAGCAGTTACCAATTGACAGCTACCGAGCAGTACTTC. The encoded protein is CASSYQLTATEQYF.